This entry concerns a single T cell receptor (beta chain). It lacks a known antigen. One base away there is no much larger clone; base qualities are not given. The data derive from a study of blood T cell repertoires in COVID-19 (dated by TCRdb to the early 2020s). Regarding the research as a whole: The collaborator samples originated in the United States, Italy and Spain and spanned the acute and convalescent phases of COVID-19. Where HLA class I and class II types were available, the types were taken from metadata supplied by the sample provider, not from assay-based typing. Samples came from the ongoing ImmuneRACE study (first 160 participants) plus 1,254 subjects from 6 global collaborators. The material from the prospective study consisted of cDNA or gDNA derived from T cells, B-cell-depleted T cells, or PBMCs. A freely available public database, intended as a resource for researchers studying the immune response to SARS-CoV-2, is where the repertoires were released. The dataset comprised deeply sampled blood TCRbeta repertoires from subjects exposed to, actively infected with, or recovered from COVID-19. Nearly every sample came with metadata listing a de-identified subject ID, COVID-19 status, age in years and sex. Results and caveats for the whole study, not just this receptor: The quantity of clinical and demographic metadata differed by source and by participant and was supplied without curation.

In the prospective study, participants were roughly 18 to 90 years old, resided in about 25 geographic areas of the United States, and were enrolled through a virtual design. To assign participants to cohorts, the prospective study relied on clinical history that participants themselves reported in a screening survey and a study questionnaire. For ImmuneRACE Cohort 3, a participant was defined as recovered based on two consecutive negative NP/OP PCR tests, clearance by a healthcare professional, or resolution of symptoms. Mobile phlebotomists in the prospective study collected whole blood, serum and a nasopharyngeal or oropharyngeal swab from every participant. Additional blood draws and questionnaires over an approximately two-month period could optionally be provided by prospective study participants. Before DNA extraction, prospective study blood samples were shipped either frozen or at room temperature.

TCRbeta CDR3 regions were amplified from genomic DNA using the immunoSEQ Assay, a bias-controlled multiplex PCR. As for the authors' bioinformatics: The number of nucleated cells in each sample was estimated by amplification of reference gene primers within the assay. To quantify the absolute abundance of each unique TCRbeta CDR3 rearrangement, sequence reads were collapsed and filtered. Productive Simpson clonality was computed per sample as the square root of Simpson's diversity index over productive rearrangements. TCRdb's version of the immuneACCESS table is confined to in-frame rearrangements and falls short of the full clone set. An unresolved V gene accounts for under half of the shortfall where checked; the remainder is of unknown origin. V and J calls and clone size are copied from that table; D and trimming were computed from the DNA. The table for this sample lists just over 300,000 clones; over 80% of them were counted only once. The top ten hold approximately 9% of the sample.

The source is a woman aged 18-30 years who had recovered from COVID-19. The specimen was PBMCs or T cells enriched from blood (not recorded which).

The DNA is TGTGCCAGCACCACAGACACACCACGATACAATGAGCAGTTCTTC. This is translated as CASTTDTPRYNEQFF. The rearrangement joined TRBV11-3 to TRBJ2-1; no D segment can be confidently identified. The germline V gene gives CDR1 as SGHNT and CDR2 as YENEEA. Trimming at the junction amounts to 7 bases on V and 4 bases on J, and the germline ends lie 17 bases apart. The CDR3 measures 15 amino acids from cysteine to phenylalanine. Only the CDR3 DNA is retained, 45 bases long and in frame from the first base.